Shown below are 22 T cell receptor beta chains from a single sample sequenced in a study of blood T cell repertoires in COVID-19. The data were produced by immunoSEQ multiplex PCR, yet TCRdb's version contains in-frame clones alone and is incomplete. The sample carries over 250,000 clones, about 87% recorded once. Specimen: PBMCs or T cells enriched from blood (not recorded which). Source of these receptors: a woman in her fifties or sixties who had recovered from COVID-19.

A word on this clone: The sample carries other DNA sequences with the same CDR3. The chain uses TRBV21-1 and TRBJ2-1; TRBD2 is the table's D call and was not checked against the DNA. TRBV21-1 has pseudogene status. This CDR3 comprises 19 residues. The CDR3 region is CASSSHGGGRDHNYNEQFF. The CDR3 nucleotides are TGTGCCAGCAGCAGCCACGGGGGGGGGCGGGACCATAACTACAATGAGCAGTTCTTC.

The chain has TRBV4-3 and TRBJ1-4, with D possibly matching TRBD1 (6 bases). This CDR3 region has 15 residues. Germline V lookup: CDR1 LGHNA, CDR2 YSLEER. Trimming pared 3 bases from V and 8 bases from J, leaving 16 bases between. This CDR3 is CASSQLNRVQEKLFF. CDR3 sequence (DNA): TGCGCCAGCAGCCAGTTAAACAGGGTCCAGGAAAAACTGTTTTTT.

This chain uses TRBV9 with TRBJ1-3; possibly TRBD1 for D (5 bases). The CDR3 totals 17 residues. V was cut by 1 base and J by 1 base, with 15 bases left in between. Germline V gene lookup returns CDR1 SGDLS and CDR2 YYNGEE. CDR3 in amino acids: CASSVFSLPGSGNTIYF. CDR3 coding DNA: TGTGCCAGCAGCGTATTCTCCCTCCCAGGGTCTGGAAACACCATATATTTT. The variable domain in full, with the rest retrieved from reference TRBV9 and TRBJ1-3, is DSGVTQTPKHLITATGQRVTLRCSPRSGDLSVYWYQQSLDQGLQFLIQYYNGEERAKGNILERFSAQQFPDLHSELNLSSLELGDSALYFCASSVFSLPGSGNTIYFGEGSWLTVV.

CDR3 nucleotide sequence: TGTGCCAGCAGCGTTACAGGGGTGTCCAAAAACATTCAGTACTTC. It yields the protein CASSVTGVSKNIQYF. The chain uses TRBV11-1 and TRBJ2-4, with 7 bases lining up with TRBD1. CDR1 and CDR2 from the germline V gene are SGHAT and FQDESV (reference sequence). V shed 5 bases and J 2 bases; nucleotides not matched to a gene: 6. The CDR3 length is 15 residues.

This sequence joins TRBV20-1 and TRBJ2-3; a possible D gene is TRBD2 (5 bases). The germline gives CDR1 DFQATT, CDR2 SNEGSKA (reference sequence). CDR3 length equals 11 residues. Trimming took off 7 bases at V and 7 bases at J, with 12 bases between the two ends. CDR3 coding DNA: TGCAGTGTAGCGCAGCTGAATACGCAGTATTTT. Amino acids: CSVAQLNTQYF.

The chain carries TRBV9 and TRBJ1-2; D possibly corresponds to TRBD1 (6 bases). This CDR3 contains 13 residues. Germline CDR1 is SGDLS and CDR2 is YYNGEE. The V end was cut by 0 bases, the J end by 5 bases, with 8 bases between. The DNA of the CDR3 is TGTGCCAGCAGCGTAGACGGACAGTATGGCTACACCTTC. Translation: CASSVDGQYGYTF.

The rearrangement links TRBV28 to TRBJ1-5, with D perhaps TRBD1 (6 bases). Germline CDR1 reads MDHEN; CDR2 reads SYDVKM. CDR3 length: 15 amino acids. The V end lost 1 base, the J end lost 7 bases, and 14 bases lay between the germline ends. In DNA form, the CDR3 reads TGTGCCAGCAGTTTATCGGTCTTGCAGGGGCAGCCCCAGCATTTT. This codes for CASSLSVLQGQPQHF.

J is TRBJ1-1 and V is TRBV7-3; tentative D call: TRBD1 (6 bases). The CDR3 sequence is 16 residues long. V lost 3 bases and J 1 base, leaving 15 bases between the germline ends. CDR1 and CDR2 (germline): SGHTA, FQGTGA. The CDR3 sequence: CASSFIRDIQNTEAFF. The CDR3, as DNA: TGTGCCAGCAGCTTTATTCGGGACATCCAGAACACTGAAGCTTTCTTT.

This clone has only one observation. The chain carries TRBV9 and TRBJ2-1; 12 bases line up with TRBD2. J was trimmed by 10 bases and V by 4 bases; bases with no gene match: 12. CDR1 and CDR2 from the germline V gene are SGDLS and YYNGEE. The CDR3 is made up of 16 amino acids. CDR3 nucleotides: TGTGCCAGCAGCCCCCCGGGACTAGCGGGCGTATGGGAGCAGTTCTTC. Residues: CASSPPGLAGVWEQFF.

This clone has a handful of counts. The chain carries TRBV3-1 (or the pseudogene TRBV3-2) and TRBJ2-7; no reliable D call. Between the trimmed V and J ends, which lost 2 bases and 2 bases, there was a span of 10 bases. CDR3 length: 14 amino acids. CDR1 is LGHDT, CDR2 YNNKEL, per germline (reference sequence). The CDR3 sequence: CASSQMASAYEQYF. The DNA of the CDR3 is TGTGCCAGCAGCCAAATGGCCTCAGCCTACGAGCAGTACTTC.

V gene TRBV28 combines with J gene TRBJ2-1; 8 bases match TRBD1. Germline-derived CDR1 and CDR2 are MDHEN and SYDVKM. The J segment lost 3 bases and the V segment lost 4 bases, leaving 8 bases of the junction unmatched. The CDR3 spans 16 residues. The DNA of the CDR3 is TGTGCCAGCAGTTCAAATCAGGGGGCTAGCTACAATGAGCAGTTCTTC. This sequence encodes CASSSNQGASYNEQFF.

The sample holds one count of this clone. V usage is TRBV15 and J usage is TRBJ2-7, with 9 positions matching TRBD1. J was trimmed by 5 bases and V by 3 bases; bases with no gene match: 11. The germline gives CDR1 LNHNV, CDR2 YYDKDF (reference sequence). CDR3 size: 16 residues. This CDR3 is CATSRADRGGIHEQYF. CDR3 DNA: TGTGCCACCAGCAGGGCGGACAGGGGAGGCATCCACGAGCAGTACTTC.

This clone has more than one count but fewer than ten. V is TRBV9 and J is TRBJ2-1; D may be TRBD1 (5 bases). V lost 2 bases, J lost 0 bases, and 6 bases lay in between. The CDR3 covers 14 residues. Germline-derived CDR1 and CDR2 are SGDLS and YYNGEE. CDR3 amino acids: CASSVGPSYNEQFF. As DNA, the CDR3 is TGTGCCAGCAGCGTGGGGCCCTCCTACAATGAGCAGTTCTTC.

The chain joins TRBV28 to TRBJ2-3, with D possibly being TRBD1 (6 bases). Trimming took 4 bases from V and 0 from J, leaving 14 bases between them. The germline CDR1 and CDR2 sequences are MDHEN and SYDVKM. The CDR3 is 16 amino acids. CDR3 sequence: CASSSEGQYSTDTQYF. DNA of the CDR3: TGTGCCAGCAGTTCAGAAGGACAGTATAGCACAGATACGCAGTATTTT.

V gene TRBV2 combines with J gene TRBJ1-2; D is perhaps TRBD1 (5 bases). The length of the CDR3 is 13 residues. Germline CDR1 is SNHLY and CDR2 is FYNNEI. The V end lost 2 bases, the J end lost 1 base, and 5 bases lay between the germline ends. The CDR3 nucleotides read TGTGCCAGCAGTGAACAGGGTAACTATGGCTACACCTTC. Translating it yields CASSEQGNYGYTF.

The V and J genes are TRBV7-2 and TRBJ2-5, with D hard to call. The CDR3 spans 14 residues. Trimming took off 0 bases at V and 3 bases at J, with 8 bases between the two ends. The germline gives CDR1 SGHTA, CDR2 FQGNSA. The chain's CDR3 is CASSLALLEETQYF. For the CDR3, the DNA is TGTGCCAGCAGCTTAGCACTGTTAGAAGAGACCCAGTACTTC.

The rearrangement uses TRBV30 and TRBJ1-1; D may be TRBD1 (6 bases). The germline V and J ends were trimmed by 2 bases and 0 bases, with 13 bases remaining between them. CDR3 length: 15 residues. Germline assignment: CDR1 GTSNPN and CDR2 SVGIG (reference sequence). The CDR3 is CAWSFPDRMNTEAFF. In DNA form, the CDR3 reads TGTGCCTGGAGTTTCCCCGACAGGATGAACACTGAAGCTTTCTTT.

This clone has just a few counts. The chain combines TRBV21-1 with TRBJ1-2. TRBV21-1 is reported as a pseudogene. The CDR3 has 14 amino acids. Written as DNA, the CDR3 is TGTGCCAGCAGCACGACGGCGGCTAACTATGGCTACACCTTC. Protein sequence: CASSTTAANYGYTF.

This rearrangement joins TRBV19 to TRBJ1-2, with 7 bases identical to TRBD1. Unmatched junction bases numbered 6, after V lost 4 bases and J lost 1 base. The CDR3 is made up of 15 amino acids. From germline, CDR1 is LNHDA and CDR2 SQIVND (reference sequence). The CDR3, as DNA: TGTGCCAGTAGTAAGGGGACAGCGAGTAACTATGGCTACACCTTC. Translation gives CASSKGTASNYGYTF.

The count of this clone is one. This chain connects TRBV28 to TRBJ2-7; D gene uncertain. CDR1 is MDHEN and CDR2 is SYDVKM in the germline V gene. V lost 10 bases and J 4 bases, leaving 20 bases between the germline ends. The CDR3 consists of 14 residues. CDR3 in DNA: TGTGCCACTAAAGGCGGTGCCTTACTGTACGAGCAGTACTTC. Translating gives CATKGGALLYEQYF.

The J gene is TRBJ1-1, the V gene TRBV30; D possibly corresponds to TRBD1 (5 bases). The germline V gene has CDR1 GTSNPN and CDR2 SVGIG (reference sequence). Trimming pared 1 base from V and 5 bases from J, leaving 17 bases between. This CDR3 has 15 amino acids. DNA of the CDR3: TGTGCCTGGAGTGCGGACAAGGCAGGTGGGACTGAAGCTTTCTTT. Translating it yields CAWSADKAGGTEAFF.

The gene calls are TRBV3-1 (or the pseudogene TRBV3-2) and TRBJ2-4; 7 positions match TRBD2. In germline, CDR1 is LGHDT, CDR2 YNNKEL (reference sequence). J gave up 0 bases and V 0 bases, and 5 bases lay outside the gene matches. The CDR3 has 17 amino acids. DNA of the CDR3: TGTGCCAGCAGCCAAGATGGCGGGAGCCTAGCCAAAAACATTCAGTACTTC. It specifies CASSQDGGSLAKNIQYF.